Presented here are 21 T cell receptor beta chains from one specimen sequenced in a study of blood T cell repertoires in COVID-19. This table comes from immunoSEQ multiplex PCR, and its TCRdb copy is limited to in-frame clones, with some not included. The repertoire has about 150,000 clones, over 70% of them found once; the top ten carry roughly 0.52%. Sequencing used peripheral blood. All receptors derive from a man aged 55 to 70 with acute or convalescent COVID-19.

The chain couples TRBV7-6 to TRBJ2-1; TRBD2 matches 8 bases. Germline assignment: CDR1 SGHVS and CDR2 FNYEAQ. The CDR3 is 17 residues long. The J segment lost 7 bases and the V segment lost 6 bases, leaving 17 bases of the junction unmatched. The CDR3 loop reads CASRARMSGGPGNEQFF. DNA of the CDR3: TGTGCCAGCAGGGCCCGGATGTCGGGAGGGCCGGGGAATGAGCAGTTCTTC.

The V call is TRBV7-3, the J call TRBJ2-1; 10 positions agree with TRBD1. The trim removed 3 bases at V and 9 bases at J, leaving 2 bases unmatched. Germline-derived CDR1 and CDR2 are SGHTA and FQGTGA. The length of the CDR3 is 13 residues. CDR3: CASSFGTGAEQFF. Here the CDR3 DNA reads TGTGCCAGCAGCTTTGGGACAGGGGCTGAGCAGTTCTTC.

This clone has just a few counts. This chain connects TRBV2 to TRBJ1-5; 8 bases map to TRBD1. V lost 6 bases, J lost 5 bases, and 6 bases stayed unmatched. The germline gives CDR1 SNHLY, CDR2 FYNNEI. This CDR3 is 14 amino acids long. The CDR3 is CASRMDRAHQPQHF. Here the CDR3 DNA reads TGTGCCAGCAGGATGGACAGGGCACATCAGCCCCAGCATTTT.

This clone was counted a single time. The chain joins TRBV7-2 to TRBJ2-2; 11 bases map to TRBD2. Germline CDR1 SGHTA, CDR2 FQGNSA. CDR3 size: 15 residues. V gave up 5 bases and J gave up 6 bases; unmatched junction bases: 5. The CDR3 loop is CASSAGLAGAGELFF. In nucleotides, the CDR3 is TGTGCCAGCAGCGCCGGACTAGCGGGTGCCGGGGAGCTGTTTTTT.

The chain is built from TRBV9 and TRBJ2-7, with a weak D call TRBD2 (5 bases). V was cut by 0 bases and J by 1 base, with 11 bases left in between. Germline V gene data show CDR1 as SGDLS and CDR2 as YYNGEE. CDR3 size: 15 residues. CDR3 DNA sequence: TGTGCCAGCAGCGTAGGACCCGAGGGTTCCTACGAGCAGTACTTC. It yields the protein CASSVGPEGSYEQYF.

The CDR3 bases are TGTGCCAGCAGTCGGGCGGGGGCTCACTCCTACGAGCAGTACTTC. Translated, it gives CASSRAGAHSYEQYF. The rearrangement joins TRBV6-2 or TRBV6-3 to TRBJ2-7; a possible D gene is TRBD2 (7 bases). The CDR3 has 15 residues. The V end lost 5 bases, the J end lost 0 bases, and 14 bases lay between the germline ends. CDR1 and CDR2 from the germline V gene are MNHEY and SVGEGT.

This sequence joins TRBV7-9 and TRBJ2-5, with D possibly being TRBD1 (6 bases). Per the germline V gene, CDR1 is SEHNR and CDR2 is FQNEAQ (reference sequence). The V end was cut by 1 base, the J end by 5 bases, with 11 bases between. The CDR3 is 14 residues long. CDR3 nucleotides: TGTGCCAGCAGCTTAGTGGGGGCCGGGGAGACCCAGTACTTC. Its translation is CASSLVGAGETQYF.

The chain's CDR3 is CASSIFGDSDDGTF. CDR3 bases: TGTGCCAGTAGTATCTTCGGGGACAGCGATGACGGCACCTTC. This sequence joins TRBV19 and TRBJ1-2; TRBD1 aligns across 7 bases. CDR3 length: 14 amino acids. J was trimmed by 13 bases and V by 3 bases; bases with no gene match: 14. Germline V gene lookup returns CDR1 LNHDA and CDR2 SQIVND (reference sequence).

This clone was detected only a few times. The chain couples TRBV24-1 to TRBJ1-2; TRBD1 matches at 8 bases. The CDR3 has 13 amino acids. Germline CDR1 reads KGHDR; CDR2 reads SFDVKD. The V and J ends lost 5 bases and 7 bases, in that order; junction bases with no gene match: 5. CDR3 amino acids: CATSVTGAAGYTF. CDR3 sequence (DNA): TGTGCCACCAGTGTGACAGGGGCGGCTGGCTACACCTTC.

The chain carries TRBV19 and TRBJ1-1; TRBD1 aligns across 7 bases. Germline CDR1 is LNHDA and CDR2 is SQIVND (reference sequence). This CDR3 comprises 14 residues. Trimming removed 6 bases from V and 1 base from J; junction bases left unmatched: 5. The CDR3 DNA follows: TGTGCCAGTAGCATGGCAGGGGGGAACACTGAAGCTTTCTTT. Protein: CASSMAGGNTEAFF.

The genes are TRBV12-5 and TRBJ2-7, with TRBD1 matching over 8 bases. The CDR3 contains 13 residues. Looked up from germline, CDR1 is LGHNT and CDR2 is FRNRAP. The V gene end was trimmed by 6 bases and the J gene end by 6 bases; junction bases not matched to a gene: 7. CDR3 nucleotide sequence: TGTGCTAGTGGAAATGACAGGGGCGCCGAGCAGTACTTC. It translates to CASGNDRGAEQYF. The full variable domain, rest sourced from reference TRBV12-5 and TRBJ2-7, is DARVTQTPRHKVTEMGQEVTMRCQPILGHNTVFWYRQTMMQGLELLAYFRNRAPLDDSGMPKDRFSAEMPDATLATLKIQPSEPRDSAVYFCASGNDRGAEQYFGPGTRLTVT.

The chain is built from TRBV28 and TRBJ1-4, with TRBD1 identical over 7 bases. This CDR3 contains 17 residues. The V and J ends lost 3 bases and 2 bases, in that order; junction bases with no gene match: 9. CDR1 and CDR2 (germline): MDHEN, SYDVKM. The CDR3 region has the DNA TGTGCCAGCAGTTTGAGGCAGGGGGTGTCGACTAATGAAAAACTGTTTTTT. As protein: CASSLRQGVSTNEKLFF. Looking up the rest from reference TRBV28 and TRBJ1-4 gives the full variable domain: DVKVTQSSRYLVKRTGEKVFLECVQDMDHENMFWYRQDPGLGLRLIYFSYDVKMKEKGDIPEGYSVSREKKERFSLILESASTNQTSMYLCASSLRQGVSTNEKLFFGSGTQLSVL.

This chain joins TRBV28 and TRBJ1-6; 7 bases line up with TRBD1. Trimming cost V 3 bases and J 10 bases; bases outside gene matches: 9. The CDR3 extends over 15 amino acids. Germline values: CDR1 MDHEN, CDR2 SYDVKM. For the CDR3, the DNA is TGTGCCAGCAGTTTCTGGGACGACAGGGCCTCACCCCTCCACTTT. Its translation is CASSFWDDRASPLHF.

This clone was counted between two and nine times. The V call is TRBV5-1, the J call TRBJ2-7, with 10 bases lining up with TRBD2. V lost 3 bases to trimming and J lost 0 bases; unmatched junction nucleotides: 9. The CDR3 length is 17 residues. The germline gives CDR1 SGHRS, CDR2 YFSETQ. CDR3 sequence (DNA): TGCGCCAGCAGCTCCCCTAGGTTAGCGGGAGGCTCCTACGAGCAGTACTTC. Translating it yields CASSSPRLAGGSYEQYF.

The V gene is TRBV10-3, the J gene TRBJ2-7, with 8 bases identical to TRBD1. The J segment lost 0 bases and the V segment lost 2 bases, leaving 0 bases of the junction unmatched. Germline V gene sequence: CDR1 ENHRY, CDR2 SYGVKD. The CDR3 is 14 residues long. The CDR3 DNA reads as TGTGCCATCAGTGAGGACAGGGGCTCCTACGAGCAGTACTTC. Translating it yields CAISEDRGSYEQYF.

The chain carries TRBV9 and TRBJ1-1; perhaps TRBD1 as D (6 bases). CDR3 length equals 15 residues. Per germline, CDR1 SGDLS and CDR2 YYNGEE. The V and J ends lost 0 bases and 6 bases respectively, with 15 bases between them. CDR3 protein: CASSVVVGGGAEAFF. The DNA of the CDR3 is TGTGCCAGCAGCGTAGTAGTTGGGGGCGGTGCTGAAGCTTTCTTT.

The chain joins TRBV10-3 to TRBJ2-7; a weak D match, TRBD1 (8 bases). The CDR3 totals 14 residues. Per germline, CDR1 ENHRY and CDR2 SYGVKD. V lost 6 bases and J lost 6, with 18 bases in between. The CDR3 nucleotides read TGTGCCATCAGACCACAGGGGGGGGTGGGCGAGCAGTACTTC. It yields the protein CAIRPQGGVGEQYF.

The genes are TRBV6-5 and TRBJ2-7; TRBD2 aligns across 9 bases. J was trimmed by 2 bases and V by 5 bases; bases with no gene match: 7. This CDR3 has 15 residues. Germline CDR1 reads MNHEY; CDR2 reads SVGAGI. CDR3 protein: CASSPAGGRTYEQYF. CDR3 nucleotides: TGTGCCAGCAGTCCAGCGGGGGGCCGCACCTACGAGCAGTACTTC.

CDR3 sequence reads: CASSQVAGVGYEQYF. CDR3 coding DNA: TGTGCCAGCAGCCAAGTGGCAGGGGTAGGGTACGAGCAGTACTTC. The V gene is TRBV4-2, the J gene TRBJ2-7, with D tentatively TRBD1 (6 bases). CDR3 size: 15 residues. Looked up from germline, CDR1 is LGHNA and CDR2 is YNFKEQ. Deletions cut 1 base from V and 4 bases from J, with 14 bases between.

The chain recombines TRBV6-2 or TRBV6-3 with TRBJ1-6; tentative D call: TRBD1 (5 bases). CDR1 MNHEY and CDR2 SVGEGT come from the germline V gene. This CDR3 has 17 residues. Trimming shortened V by 4 bases and J by 4 bases, and 17 bases separated the two germline ends. CDR3 DNA: TGTGCCAGCAGTTCCGTATCCGGGACTTCGTATAATTCACCCCTCCACTTT. This codes for CASSSVSGTSYNSPLHF.

The CDR3 is CASSLSSGGPNQPQHF. Written as DNA, the CDR3 is TGTGCCAGCAGCTTAAGTTCGGGGGGCCCGAATCAGCCCCAGCATTTT. V is TRBV7-8 and J is TRBJ1-5; the D gene is possibly TRBD1 (6 bases). The CDR3 has 16 amino acids. Germline V CDR1 and CDR2: SGHVS, FQNEAQ. The ends were cut back, 2 bases at V and 4 bases at J, with 15 bases in the middle.